The 20 T cell receptor beta chains listed next were all sequenced from one sample in a study of technical replicates of blood from a few donors. The repertoire was sequenced with immunoSEQ multiplex PCR; TCRdb's copy has only in-frame clones and lacks some. The top ten hold 5% to 6% of the sample, which has roughly 64,000 clones, 80% to 90% seen once. Sample: PBMCs. The receptors come from a human donor in good health. Some clones in this sample may be carry-over from other donors' samples.

This chain uses TRBV7-9 with TRBJ1-2; D is uncertain. Germline lookup yields CDR1 SEHNR and CDR2 FQNEAQ (reference sequence). The CDR3 runs 13 residues. Trimming shortened V by 3 bases and J by 4 bases, and 9 bases separated the two germline ends. CDR3 DNA: TGTGCCAGCAGCTTGGAGGCGGTCTATGGCTACACCTTC. Its translation is CASSLEAVYGYTF.

The rearrangement uses TRBV6-1 and TRBJ1-1; possibly TRBD1 for D (6 bases). Germline V CDR1 and CDR2: MNHNS, SASEGT. CDR3 length equals 15 residues. With 7 bases removed from V and 4 bases from J, the gap between germline ends came to 19 bases. The CDR3 DNA reads as TGTGCCAGCATCATAAACCCCAGGGGCTCCACTGAAGCTTTCTTT. Protein product: CASIINPRGSTEAFF.

The chain combines TRBV28 with TRBJ2-4; D gene ambiguous. There are 15 residues in the CDR3. Germline lookup yields CDR1 MDHEN and CDR2 SYDVKM. The V gene lost 1 base and the J gene lost 0 bases, with 7 bases spanning the gap. The CDR3 coding sequence is TGTGCCAGCAGTTTATCGGGTTTAGCCAAAAACATTCAGTACTTC. Translating it yields CASSLSGLAKNIQYF.

This rearrangement joins TRBV29-1 to TRBJ2-1, with TRBD2 identical over 12 bases. This CDR3 spans 15 amino acids. Trimming took 1 base from V and 9 from J; bases not matched to a gene: 7. Per the germline V gene, CDR1 is SQVTM and CDR2 is ANQGSEA. The CDR3 loop reads CSVEGLAGGGGEQFF. CDR3 coding DNA: TGCAGCGTTGAAGGGCTAGCGGGGGGGGGTGGTGAGCAGTTCTTC.

The chain recombines TRBV7-3 with TRBJ2-5; 11 bases align to TRBD2. Per germline, CDR1 SGHTA and CDR2 FQGTGA. The length of the CDR3 is 16 residues. V was pared by 5 bases and J by 0 bases, with 5 bases of the junction left unmatched. The CDR3 protein is CASSLTSGTHQETQYF. The CDR3 DNA reads TGTGCCAGCAGCCTGACTAGCGGGACGCACCAAGAGACCCAGTACTTC.

The rearrangement joins TRBV2 to TRBJ2-5; D unclear. Germline values: CDR1 SNHLY, CDR2 FYNNEI. With 6 bases removed from V and 1 base from J, the gap between germline ends came to 6 bases. This CDR3 region has 12 residues. The CDR3 DNA reads as TGTGCCAGCAGGCGGCTCCAAGAGACCCAGTACTTC. Its translation: CASRRLQETQYF.

This chain joins TRBV7-2 and TRBJ2-7, with 7 bases fitting TRBD2. With V trimmed by 2 bases and J by 6 bases, 7 bases remained unmatched. Germline CDR1 reads SGHTA; CDR2 reads FQGNSA. The CDR3 runs 14 residues. The CDR3 protein is CASSLTAGVFEQYF. CDR3 DNA: TGTGCCAGCAGCTTAACGGCGGGGGTTTTCGAGCAGTACTTC.

This chain uses TRBV7-2 with TRBJ2-1; 14 nucleotides match TRBD2. V shed 5 bases, J shed 9 bases, and the junction held 3 bases outside the gene matches. Germline V gene sequence: CDR1 SGHTA, CDR2 FQGNSA. The CDR3 is made up of 14 amino acids. The CDR3 reads CASSLGLAGGEQFF. The CDR3 DNA reads as TGTGCCAGCAGCCTAGGACTAGCGGGAGGTGAGCAGTTCTTC.

The CDR3 DNA follows: TGTGCCAGCCGACTCGACGGGACAGGGGTGGGTCAGCCCCAGCATTTT. Protein sequence: CASRLDGTGVGQPQHF. V gene TRBV7-8 combines with J gene TRBJ1-5, with 10 bases identical to TRBD1. Germline V CDR1 and CDR2: SGHVS, FQNEAQ. The CDR3 covers 16 residues. J gave up 6 bases and V 8 bases, and 13 bases lay outside the gene matches. The full variable domain, its missing parts supplied by reference TRBV7-8 and TRBJ1-5, is GAGVSQSPRYKVAKRGQDVALRCDPISGHVSLFWYQQALGQGPEFLTYFQNEAQLDKSGLPSDRFFAERPEGSVSTLKIQRTQQEDSAVYLCASRLDGTGVGQPQHFGDGTRLSIL.

This chain joins TRBV4-3 and TRBJ1-2; TRBD1 matches 7 bases. The germline gives CDR1 LGHNA, CDR2 YSLEER. After removal of 0 bases from V and 8 bases from J, the junction contained 27 bases not matched to a gene. CDR3 length: 21 amino acids. For the CDR3, the DNA is TGCGCCAGCAGCCAAGATCGGTCCCCGGAGATTGGACAGGCCCTGGCGTGGGGCTACACCTTC. Protein sequence: CASSQDRSPEIGQALAWGYTF.

The V and J genes are TRBV6-6 and TRBJ1-2; D remains ambiguous. This CDR3 is 11 amino acids long. Germline V gene data show CDR1 as MNHNY and CDR2 as SVGAGI (reference sequence). V lost 5 bases, J lost 7 bases, and 8 bases lay in between. DNA of the CDR3: TGTGCCAGCAGTCCCCTAGGTGGCTACACCTTC. Translated, it gives CASSPLGGYTF.

In this sample, this clone turned up a few times. The J gene is TRBJ1-5, the V gene TRBV6-6, with 7 bases that match TRBD1. The V and J ends lost 6 bases and 2 bases, in that order; junction bases with no gene match: 4. Germline-derived CDR1 and CDR2 are MNHNY and SVGAGI (reference sequence). The CDR3 length is 14 residues. The CDR3 here is CASSHGQGNQPQHF. CDR3 sequence (DNA): TGTGCCAGCAGCCACGGACAGGGCAATCAGCCCCAGCATTTT.

The V call is TRBV30, the J call TRBJ1-1, with no clear D. The CDR3 has 12 residues. Germline V gene data show CDR1 as GTSNPN and CDR2 as SVGIG (reference sequence). The V end was cut by 0 bases, the J end by 4 bases, with 6 bases between. Here the CDR3 reads CAWSVRVTEAFF. The CDR3 bases are TGTGCCTGGAGTGTACGGGTCACTGAAGCTTTCTTT.

V is TRBV4-3 and J is TRBJ2-5, with D unresolved. The germline gives CDR1 LGHNA, CDR2 YSLEER. The CDR3 is made up of 16 amino acids. V was pared by 1 base and J by 0 bases, with 12 bases between. DNA of the CDR3: TGCGCCAGCAGCCAAGTACCCCCCCTAGACCAAGAGACCCAGTACTTC. Its translation is CASSQVPPLDQETQYF.

The chain is built from TRBV6-4 and TRBJ2-7; D remains ambiguous. The germline V gene has CDR1 MRHNA and CDR2 SNTAGT. The CDR3 spans 13 residues. Trimming left V 2 bases short and J 1 base short, with 6 bases between. Written as DNA, the CDR3 is TGTGCCAGCAGTGACGCGGCTTCCTACGAGCAGTACTTC. Protein sequence: CASSDAASYEQYF.

The chain recombines TRBV6-5 with TRBJ2-4, with 8 bases identical to TRBD2. This CDR3 spans 15 amino acids. Per the germline V gene, CDR1 is MNHEY and CDR2 is SVGAGI. Losses at the gene ends were 2 bases for V and 4 bases for J; bases not matched to a gene: 4. The CDR3 DNA sequence: TGTGCCAGCAGTTACAGCACTAGCGGAAAAAACATTCAGTACTTC. Translating gives CASSYSTSGKNIQYF.

This clone was detected only once. This chain connects TRBV7-2 to TRBJ1-2; D unclear. V lost 1 base to trimming and J lost 3 bases, with 9 bases between them. The V gene's germline CDR1 is SGHTA and CDR2 FQGNSA. This CDR3 is built from 14 residues. CDR3 coding DNA: TGTGCCAGCAGCTTAGGGGCTTACCACTATGGCTACACCTTC. This codes for CASSLGAYHYGYTF.

This chain uses TRBV5-4 with TRBJ2-7; D is perhaps TRBD2 (6 bases). The CDR3 has 13 residues. V lost 4 bases and J lost 6, with 14 bases in between. Germline CDR1 is SGHNT and CDR2 is YYREEE (reference sequence). The CDR3 DNA is TGTGCCAGCAGCCTGTGGGCGGGGATCGAGCAGTACTTC. Encoded protein: CASSLWAGIEQYF.

The chain carries TRBV7-6 and TRBJ1-4; D unclear. This CDR3 is 15 amino acids long. Trimming took off 5 bases at V and 0 bases at J, with 10 bases between the two ends. CDR1 and CDR2 from the germline V gene are SGHVS and FNYEAQ. The CDR3 protein is CASSPGGATNEKLFF. The CDR3 bases are TGTGCCAGCAGCCCCGGCGGGGCAACTAATGAAAAACTGTTTTTT.

This clone was recorded once. The CDR3 here is CSTYTGVEQYF. CDR3 in DNA: TGCAGCACCTACACAGGGGTGGAGCAGTACTTC. V and J are TRBV29-1 and TRBJ2-7; 7 bases fit TRBD1. J was trimmed by 7 bases and V by 8 bases; bases with no gene match: 8. The length of the CDR3 is 11 residues. Germline CDR1 and CDR2: SQVTM and ANQGSEA.